One and the same sample provided the 3 T cell receptor beta chains below, sequenced in a study of technical replicates of blood from several donors (dated by TCRdb to about 2017). The protocol used for the library was the immunoSEQ multiplex PCR assay. Not all clones reach the TCRdb copy of this immuneACCESS table, which keeps in-frame sequences only. Checked studies attribute under half of the gap to unresolved V genes and leave the rest unexplained. The sample records around 69,000 clones, approximately 96% of which are singletons. Around 0.22% of the sample is in the top ten clones. The sequencing sample was made of T cells isolated from PBMCs. These receptors all come from a human donor in good health.

V is TRBV10-2 and J is TRBJ2-2; D is perhaps TRBD1 (6 bases). Trimming cost V 3 bases and J 1 base, with 15 bases left between them. There are 17 residues in the CDR3. Germline loops: CDR1 WSHSY, CDR2 SAAADI. The CDR3 DNA sequence: TGCGCCAGCAGTGACCCAGCCGGGGACAAGAACACCGGGGAGCTGTTTTTT. As protein: CASSDPAGDKNTGELFF.

The chain couples TRBV5-6 to TRBJ2-7; D is uncertain. V was pared by 0 bases and J by 0 bases, with 10 bases between. The CDR3 spans 15 residues. The V gene's germline CDR1 is SGHDT and CDR2 YYEEEE. CDR3 protein: CASSLDARISYEQYF. The CDR3 region has the DNA TGTGCCAGCAGCTTGGACGCTAGGATCTCCTACGAGCAGTACTTC.

This clone was observed a single time. The chain couples TRBV10-3 to TRBJ2-3; D is perhaps TRBD1 (5 bases). The CDR3 is made up of 16 amino acids. CDR1 and CDR2 (germline): ENHRY, SYGVKD. Trimming removed 2 bases from V and 4 bases from J, with 16 bases in between. CDR3 bases: TGTGCCATCAGTGAGAGGGGCGGAGCGTTCCCAGATACGCAGTATTTT. This codes for CAISERGGAFPDTQYF.